The 24 T cell receptor beta chains below were found in one sample sequenced in a study of human T cells and chemical hapten exposure. Using its own MiXCR run on the RACE reads, TCRdb lists one record per CDR3 protein. This table holds around 80,000 distinct CDR3 sequences, about 8.6% found once. Time point described: healthy volunteer bleed at 6 weeks. Before extraction, the whole blood was not fractionated, and total RNA was taken from it. Sequenced material: whole blood. All receptors come from a male donor in good health. Some clones in this sample may be carry-over from other donors' samples.

In this sample, this clonotype turned up a few times. The rearrangement joins TRBV5-6 to TRBJ2-3, with 8 bases lining up with TRBD1. The CDR3 is 16 amino acids. The V segment lost 0 bases and the J segment 0 bases; nucleotides outside the gene matches: 3. CDR1 is SGHDT, CDR2 YYEEEE, per germline. Written as DNA, the CDR3 is TGTGCCAGCAGCTTGGCCGGGACAGGAAGCACAGATACGCAGTATTTT. Translated, it gives CASSLAGTGSTDTQYF.

This clonotype was detected ten times or more. The chain is built from TRBV10-3 and TRBJ2-3; 10 bases are shared with TRBD2. Germline V CDR1 and CDR2: ENHRY, SYGVKD. The CDR3 is made up of 15 amino acids. J gave up 0 bases and V 8 bases, and 5 bases lay outside the gene matches. The CDR3 nucleotides read TGTGCCATCCGGGCTAGCGGGAGCAGCACAGATACGCAGTATTTT. Its translation is CAIRASGSSTDTQYF.

This chain connects TRBV9 to TRBJ2-3, with D possibly TRBD2 on 7 matching bases. The V end lost 1 base, the J end lost 5 bases, and 26 bases lay between the germline ends. This CDR3 spans 19 amino acids. The germline V gene has CDR1 SGDLS and CDR2 YYNGEE. CDR3 nucleotides: TGTGCCAGCAGCGTATATGGGGGCCTGGGGGGGCGAGATAGAGATACGCAGTATTTT. This encodes CASSVYGGLGGRDRDTQYF.

The rearrangement joins TRBV29-1 to TRBJ1-1; unclear D gene. Looked up from germline, CDR1 is SQVTM and CDR2 is ANQGSEA. The CDR3 extends over 13 amino acids. The V and J ends lost 4 bases and 4 bases respectively, with 13 bases between them. The CDR3 region has the DNA TGCAGCGTTGCGTCCTGGGGAGGCACTGAAGCTTTCTTT. Amino acid sequence: CSVASWGGTEAFF. The complete variable domain, with remaining parts taken from reference TRBV29-1 and TRBJ1-1, reads SAVISQKPSRDICQRGTSLTIQCQVDSQVTMMFWYRQQPGQSLTLIATANQGSEATYESGFVIDKFPISRPNLTFSTLTVSNMSPEDSSIYLCSVASWGGTEAFFGQGTRLTVV.

A few counts support this clonotype. The V call is TRBV19, the J call TRBJ1-2; weak D call: TRBD1 (5 bases). The CDR3 contains 15 residues. Germline CDR1 is LNHDA and CDR2 is SQIVND (reference sequence). V was clipped by 7 bases and J by 2 bases, with 17 bases between them. The CDR3 DNA reads TGTGCCAGTACCATAGGGAACGGGGGGAACTATGGCTACACCTTC. Translated: CASTIGNGGNYGYTF.

This clonotype was counted a few times. This chain joins TRBV5-4 and TRBJ2-7, with 7 bases lining up with TRBD1. The junction had 14 bases not matched to a gene; V was cut back by 4 bases and J by 4 bases. The CDR3 has 16 amino acids. CDR1 SGHNT and CDR2 YYREEE come from the germline V gene (reference sequence). Written as DNA, the CDR3 is TGTGCCAGCAGCCCCGACCTCGACAGGGATCCTTACGAGCAGTACTTC. It is translated as CASSPDLDRDPYEQYF.

The genes are TRBV5-1 and TRBJ1-4; D is undetermined. With 1 base removed from V and 3 bases from J, the gap between germline ends came to 13 bases. The germline V gene has CDR1 SGHRS and CDR2 YFSETQ. There are 16 residues in the CDR3. DNA of the CDR3: TGCGCCAGCAGCTTGATCAGCCCAGCGGCTAATGAAAAACTGTTTTTT. Protein sequence: CASSLISPAANEKLFF.

This clonotype was recorded many times. The chain uses TRBV9 and TRBJ1-1; the match to TRBD1 covers 11 bases. Per germline, CDR1 SGDLS and CDR2 YYNGEE. The V segment lost 3 bases and the J segment 1 base; nucleotides outside the gene matches: 2. The CDR3 loop spans 15 amino acids. CDR3 in amino acids: CASSGGQGGNTEAFF. The CDR3 bases are TGTGCCAGCAGCGGGGGACAGGGGGGGAACACTGAAGCTTTCTTT. The full variable domain, its missing parts supplied by reference TRBV9 and TRBJ1-1, is DSGVTQTPKHLITATGQRVTLRCSPRSGDLSVYWYQQSLDQGLQFLIQYYNGEERAKGNILERFSAQQFPDLHSELNLSSLELGDSALYFCASSGGQGGNTEAFFGQGTRLTVV.

The chain combines TRBV5-6 with TRBJ2-3; no clear D gene. The CDR3 loop spans 14 amino acids. Per the germline V gene, CDR1 is SGHDT and CDR2 is YYEEEE. Trimming shortened V by 0 bases and J by 7 bases, and 12 bases separated the two germline ends. CDR3 protein: CASSLAGSRYTQYF. CDR3 nucleotide sequence: TGTGCCAGCAGCTTGGCCGGATCCCGATATACGCAGTATTTT.

The chain has TRBV4-1 and TRBJ2-7; 13 bases map to TRBD2. CDR3 length: 15 amino acids. CDR1 and CDR2 from the germline V gene are MGHRA and YSYEKL. V was clipped by 4 bases and J by 5 bases; unmatched bases: 5. In DNA form, the CDR3 reads TGCGCCAGCAGCCCACTAGCGGGAGGGATGCACGAGCAGTACTTC. Translating gives CASSPLAGGMHEQYF.

The rearrangement links TRBV5-1 to TRBJ2-1; D perhaps matches TRBD2 (6 bases). V lost 4 bases, J lost 0 bases, and 14 bases lay in between. Germline V gives CDR1 SGHRS, CDR2 YFSETQ. This CDR3 has 16 amino acids. In nucleotides, the CDR3 is TGCGCCAGCAGCCAATATGTAGCGGACTCCTACAATGAGCAGTTCTTC. Residues: CASSQYVADSYNEQFF.

This clonotype was seen only a few times. This rearrangement joins TRBV5-1 to TRBJ2-3; tentative D call: TRBD2 (5 bases). Germline loops: CDR1 SGHRS, CDR2 YFSETQ. Between the trimmed V and J ends, which lost 4 bases and 6 bases, there was a span of 9 bases. The CDR3 covers 12 residues. CDR3 DNA sequence: TGCGCCAGCAGCGAGGGCTGGGATACGCAGTATTTT. Amino acids: CASSEGWDTQYF.

This clonotype occurred many times. This chain links TRBV27 with TRBJ2-7; D is unclear. This CDR3 is 14 amino acids long. V was shortened by 3 bases and J by 3 bases, with 12 bases between the two germline ends. Per the germline V gene, CDR1 is MNHEY and CDR2 is SMNVEV (reference sequence). The CDR3 DNA reads TGTGCCAGCAGTTTCTCACCCAGTGGCTACGAGCAGTACTTC. Its translation is CASSFSPSGYEQYF.

This clonotype was counted only a few times. The chain has TRBV27 and TRBJ1-2; 8 bases are a match to TRBD1. The CDR3 is 15 residues long. CDR1 and CDR2 from the germline V gene are MNHEY and SMNVEV (reference sequence). The trim removed 2 bases at V and 8 bases at J, leaving 10 bases unmatched. The CDR3 sequence is CASSLNRQGAHGYTF. The CDR3 DNA reads as TGTGCCAGCAGTTTAAACCGCCAGGGGGCGCACGGCTACACCTTC.

This clonotype was found a few times. The chain is built from TRBV4-3 and TRBJ1-2, with 12 bases matching TRBD1. The CDR3 sequence is 18 residues long. Trimming removed 1 base from V and 2 bases from J; junction bases left unmatched: 8. CDR1 LGHNA and CDR2 YSLEER come from the germline V gene. CDR3 DNA: TGCGCCAGCAGCCAAGCCCGGGACAGGGGGCTGGGGAACTATGGCTACACCTTC. It is translated as CASSQARDRGLGNYGYTF.

This chain connects TRBV11-2 to TRBJ1-1; 11 bases fit TRBD1. CDR3 size: 14 residues. Per the germline V gene, CDR1 is SGHAT and CDR2 is FQNNGV. Unmatched junction bases numbered 5, after V lost 3 bases and J lost 8 bases. The CDR3 loop is CASSFLGTGGEAFF. The CDR3 DNA reads TGTGCCAGCAGCTTCCTGGGGACAGGGGGAGAAGCTTTCTTT.

The rearrangement joins TRBV7-2 to TRBJ1-5; tentative D call: TRBD1 (6 bases). V was trimmed by 3 bases and J by 6 bases, leaving 15 bases between them. The CDR3 is made up of 15 amino acids. Germline lookup yields CDR1 SGHTA and CDR2 FQGNSA. CDR3 sequence: CASSFDTGKGQPQHF. In nucleotides, the CDR3 is TGTGCCAGCAGCTTCGACACAGGGAAAGGTCAGCCCCAGCATTTT.

This clonotype was found a few times. The chain employs TRBV10-3 and TRBJ1-5, with 7 bases aligning to TRBD1. The CDR3 runs 13 residues. The J segment lost 5 bases and the V segment lost 6 bases, leaving 4 bases of the junction unmatched. CDR1 ENHRY and CDR2 SYGVKD come from the germline V gene. CDR3 sequence: CAIRGQADQPQHF. The CDR3 DNA follows: TGTGCCATCAGAGGACAGGCAGATCAGCCCCAGCATTTT.

This clonotype showed up many times. The rearrangement links TRBV28 to TRBJ2-3, with TRBD1 identical over 9 bases. The CDR3 runs to 15 residues. Per the germline V gene, CDR1 is MDHEN and CDR2 is SYDVKM. J gave up 6 bases and V 6 bases, and 10 bases lay outside the gene matches. Here the CDR3 reads CASSFRTGDRDTQYF. The DNA for the CDR3 is TGTGCCAGCAGCTTCCGGACAGGGGACAGGGATACGCAGTATTTT.

In its sample, this clonotype was seen a few times. The rearrangement links TRBV20-1 to TRBJ2-7; the D is unclear. The CDR3 spans 11 residues. Germline lookup yields CDR1 DFQATT and CDR2 SNEGSKA (reference sequence). V was shortened by 6 bases and J by 4 bases, with 10 bases between the two germline ends. CDR3 DNA sequence: TGCAGTGCCTCGGAAGGGTACGAGCAGTACTTC. Translation gives CSASEGYEQYF.

A few counts support this clonotype. The rearrangement joins TRBV28 to TRBJ1-2; D might be TRBD1 (5 bases). Per the germline V gene, CDR1 is MDHEN and CDR2 is SYDVKM. V gave up 6 bases and J gave up 5 bases, with 10 bases separating them. The CDR3 totals 12 residues. CDR3 in amino acids: CASRAGNYGYTF. CDR3 coding DNA: TGTGCCAGCAGGGCAGGGAATTATGGCTACACCTTC.

This clonotype was counted ten times or more. The chain employs TRBV27 and TRBJ1-6; D is unclear. The CDR3 has 13 residues. Trimming removed 5 bases from V and 8 bases from J, with 10 bases in between. CDR1 and CDR2 (germline): MNHEY, SMNVEV (reference sequence). This CDR3 reads CASSQHTDSPLHF. CDR3 sequence (DNA): TGTGCCAGCAGTCAACATACAGATTCACCCCTCCACTTT.

The chain uses TRBV11-2 and TRBJ2-7; 7 bases align to TRBD1. The CDR3 runs 15 residues. Looked up from germline, CDR1 is SGHAT and CDR2 is FQNNGV. The V segment lost 1 base and the J segment 3 bases; nucleotides outside the gene matches: 6. The CDR3 DNA is TGTGCCAGCAGCTTAGCCCGGGACAGATTCTACGAGCAGTACTTC. This codes for CASSLARDRFYEQYF.

In its sample, this clonotype was seen a few times. CDR3 bases: TGCGCCAGCAGTGAGTCGGGGACTAATGAAAAACTGTTTTTT. This translates into CASSESGTNEKLFF. The rearrangement joins TRBV10-1 to TRBJ1-4; D is unclear. CDR1 and CDR2 from the germline V gene are WNHNN and SYGVQD (reference sequence). The CDR3 is made up of 14 amino acids. Trimming took off 0 bases at V and 2 bases at J, with 4 bases between the two ends.